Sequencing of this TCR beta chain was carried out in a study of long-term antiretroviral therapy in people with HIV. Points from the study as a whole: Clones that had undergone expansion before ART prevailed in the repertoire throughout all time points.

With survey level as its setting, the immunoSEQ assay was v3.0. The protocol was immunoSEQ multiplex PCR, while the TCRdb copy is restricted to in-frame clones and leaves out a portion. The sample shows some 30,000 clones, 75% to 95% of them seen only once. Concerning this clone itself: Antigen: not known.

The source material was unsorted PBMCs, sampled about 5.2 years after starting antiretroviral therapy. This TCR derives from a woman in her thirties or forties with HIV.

As DNA, the CDR3 is TGTGCCAGTAGTAAATGGGACAGGGGGGACGAGACCCAGTACTTC. Its protein product is CASSKWDRGDETQYF. V and J are TRBV19 and TRBJ2-5; 11 nucleotides match TRBD1. The J segment lost 5 bases and the V segment lost 4 bases, leaving 6 bases of the junction unmatched. The CDR3 sequence is 15 residues long. From germline, CDR1 is LNHDA and CDR2 SQIVND (reference sequence).